The 24 T cell receptor beta chains below were found in one sample sequenced in a study of identifying expanded T cells in peripheral blood. Profiled with immunoSEQ multiplex PCR; TCRdb holds only in-frame clones, not every one. The sample holds around 100,000 clones; approximately 90% are singletons and the top ten take 14%. The specimen was blood. These receptors all stem from a person aged 18 to 75 in good health.

The genes are TRBV10-3 and TRBJ2-7, with D perhaps assigned TRBD1 or TRBD2 (5 bases each). The germline V gene has CDR1 ENHRY and CDR2 SYGVKD. The CDR3 has 16 amino acids. V was shortened by 0 bases and J by 3 bases, with 15 bases between the two germline ends. CDR3 protein: CAISESSGTLHYEQYF. CDR3 nucleotides: TGTGCCATCAGTGAGTCGAGTGGGACGCTCCACTACGAGCAGTACTTC.

This chain uses TRBV10-3 with TRBJ1-5; 7 bases match TRBD1. From germline, CDR1 is ENHRY and CDR2 SYGVKD. The V and J ends lost 0 bases and 4 bases, in that order; junction bases with no gene match: 3. The CDR3 contains 15 residues. The CDR3 loop reads CAISESGQSNQPQHF. For the CDR3, the DNA is TGTGCCATCAGTGAGTCGGGACAGTCAAATCAGCCCCAGCATTTT.

As regards this clone: Other DNA sequences in the sample encode the same CDR3. The chain combines TRBV2 with TRBJ2-7; TRBD1 matches at 9 bases. V was clipped by 4 bases and J by 4 bases; unmatched bases: 2. CDR3 length: 13 residues. Germline V gene lookup returns CDR1 SNHLY and CDR2 FYNNEI. CDR3 residues: CASSVGQGYEQYF. The CDR3 bases are TGTGCCAGCAGTGTAGGACAGGGGTACGAGCAGTACTTC. The full variable domain, rest sourced from reference TRBV2 and TRBJ2-7, is EPEVTQTPSHQVTQMGQEVILRCVPISNHLYFYWYRQILGQKVEFLVSFYNNEISEKSEIFDDQFSVERPDGSNFTLKIRSTKLEDSAMYFCASSVGQGYEQYFGPGTRLTVT.

The J gene is TRBJ1-2, the V gene TRBV19; D unclear. Deletions cut 5 bases from V and 0 bases from J, with 10 bases between. Germline V gives CDR1 LNHDA, CDR2 SQIVND (reference sequence). CDR3 length: 14 residues. CDR3 sequence: CASSPGFPNYGYTF. The CDR3 DNA reads as TGTGCCAGTAGTCCAGGATTCCCTAACTATGGCTACACCTTC.

This chain joins TRBV7-9 and TRBJ2-7; perhaps TRBD2 as D (5 bases). Germline V gives CDR1 SEHNR, CDR2 FQNEAQ (reference sequence). Trimming pared 2 bases from V and 1 base from J, leaving 6 bases between. The CDR3 contains 13 residues. CDR3 in amino acids: CASSLPGSYEQYF. CDR3 bases: TGTGCCAGCAGCTTACCGGGATCCTACGAGCAGTACTTC.

The chain uses TRBV11-3 and TRBJ2-1, with TRBD1 matching over 10 bases. This CDR3 comprises 16 residues. The germline V gene has CDR1 SGHNT and CDR2 YENEEA. Losses at the gene ends were 8 bases for V and 7 bases for J; bases not matched to a gene: 14. CDR3 nucleotide sequence: TGTGCCAGCTCTCGGTCCGGGACAGGGGAATGGAATGAGCAGTTCTTC. Protein: CASSRSGTGEWNEQFF.

This chain connects TRBV28 to TRBJ2-1; no clear D. The CDR3 has 16 residues. The germline V and J ends were trimmed by 4 bases and 0 bases, with 13 bases remaining between them. The germline CDR1 and CDR2 sequences are MDHEN and SYDVKM. Here the CDR3 reads CASSSSPPSSYNEQFF. CDR3 DNA: TGTGCCAGCAGTTCCTCGCCCCCTAGCTCCTACAATGAGCAGTTCTTC.

The rearrangement joins TRBV27 to TRBJ1-1, with a weak D call TRBD1 (5 bases). This CDR3 is 17 amino acids long. CDR1 MNHEY and CDR2 SMNVEV come from the germline V gene (reference sequence). The V gene lost 2 bases and the J gene lost 1 base, with 17 bases spanning the gap. CDR3 amino acids: CASSLRDGASWNTEAFF. Written as DNA, the CDR3 is TGTGCCAGCAGTTTACGCGATGGGGCGTCCTGGAACACTGAAGCTTTCTTT.

The chain recombines TRBV29-1 with TRBJ1-4, with D possibly TRBD1 on 5 matching bases. Germline CDR1 SQVTM, CDR2 ANQGSEA. V lost 6 bases to trimming and J lost 5 bases, with 16 bases between them. The CDR3 covers 14 residues. CDR3 residues: CSVEMGGVNEKLFF. CDR3 nucleotides: TGCAGCGTCGAAATGGGGGGGGTGAATGAAAAACTGTTTTTT.

This clone showed up just once. The V gene is TRBV5-4, the J gene TRBJ2-2; no clear D. There are 13 residues in the CDR3. Per germline, CDR1 SGHNT and CDR2 YYREEE (reference sequence). The V and J ends lost 0 bases and 3 bases respectively, with 3 bases between them. The CDR3 region has the DNA TGTGCCAGCAGCTTGGACTACACCGGGGAGCTGTTTTTT. It specifies CASSLDYTGELFF.

The chain combines TRBV7-2 with TRBJ1-1, with D unresolved. The CDR3 contains 12 residues. From germline, CDR1 is SGHTA and CDR2 FQGNSA. V lost 4 bases, J lost 10 bases, and 13 bases lay in between. DNA for the CDR3: TGTGCCAGCAGCTCCGGTCGCACGGCAGCTTTCTTT. This translates into CASSSGRTAAFF.

The J gene is TRBJ1-5, the V gene TRBV30; D perhaps matches TRBD1 (6 bases). CDR3 length: 14 amino acids. Trimming removed 0 bases at V and 5 bases at J, with 11 bases between. Germline assignment: CDR1 GTSNPN and CDR2 SVGIG (reference sequence). The CDR3 sequence: CAWSVQAGDQPQHF. The CDR3 coding sequence is TGTGCCTGGAGTGTACAGGCAGGGGATCAGCCCCAGCATTTT.

This chain joins TRBV6-5 and TRBJ1-6; D is uncertain. V gave up 2 bases and J gave up 14 bases, with 16 bases separating them. This CDR3 has 14 residues. Germline assignment: CDR1 MNHEY and CDR2 SVGAGI. The CDR3: CASSYSSEGMSLHF. CDR3 nucleotides: TGTGCCAGCAGTTACAGCTCTGAGGGAATGTCCCTCCACTTT.

This chain links TRBV7-8 with TRBJ1-5; tentative D call: TRBD1 (6 bases). In germline, CDR1 is SGHVS, CDR2 FQNEAQ. This CDR3 has 14 residues. Trimming took 1 base from V and 2 from J, leaving 6 bases between them. The CDR3 sequence is CASSLGGRNQPQHF. The CDR3 bases are TGTGCCAGCAGCTTAGGGGGGCGCAATCAGCCCCAGCATTTT. The full variable domain, rest sourced from reference TRBV7-8 and TRBJ1-5, is GAGVSQSPRYKVAKRGQDVALRCDPISGHVSLFWYQQALGQGPEFLTYFQNEAQLDKSGLPSDRFFAERPEGSVSTLKIQRTQQEDSAVYLCASSLGGRNQPQHFGDGTRLSIL.

This clone was seen only a few times. This rearrangement joins TRBV6-5 to TRBJ2-1, with TRBD2 identical over 12 bases. With 0 bases clipped from V and 9 bases from J, the junction kept 6 bases outside the gene matches. Germline CDR1 is MNHEY and CDR2 is SVGAGI. The CDR3 covers 16 residues. The CDR3 DNA reads as TGTGCCAGCAGTTACTCTCGACTAGCGGGAGTTATTGAGCAGTTCTTC. Translating it yields CASSYSRLAGVIEQFF.

The rearrangement uses TRBV27 and TRBJ2-6; D is ambiguous. The V and J ends lost 3 bases and 0 bases respectively, with 0 bases between them. The CDR3 sequence is 13 residues long. Looked up from germline, CDR1 is MNHEY and CDR2 is SMNVEV (reference sequence). The CDR3 nucleotides are TGTGCCAGCAGTTTCTCTGGGGCCAACGTCCTGACTTTC. Translating gives CASSFSGANVLTF.

The chain uses TRBV28 and TRBJ2-5, with 7 bases that match TRBD1. The assigned J gene may be wrong: the sequence end matches TRBJ2-7 better. Germline CDR1 is MDHEN and CDR2 is SYDVKM. The CDR3 is 16 amino acids. The CDR3 here is CASSLLGQPNTYEQYF. The CDR3 nucleotides are TGTGCCAGCAGTTTACTGGGACAGCCGAATACCTACGAGCAGTACTTC.

The V gene is TRBV4-2, the J gene TRBJ2-5; no clear D. Germline lookup yields CDR1 LGHNA and CDR2 YNFKEQ. Trimming shortened V by 0 bases and J by 5 bases, and 7 bases separated the two germline ends. The CDR3 is made up of 13 amino acids. The CDR3 loop reads CASSQDLMETQYF. The CDR3 coding sequence is TGTGCCAGCAGCCAAGATTTGATGGAGACCCAGTACTTC.

This chain joins TRBV2 and TRBJ2-3; maybe TRBD1 (5 bases). This CDR3 has 15 amino acids. CDR1 is SNHLY and CDR2 is FYNNEI in the germline V gene. V lost 3 bases, J lost 2 bases, and 12 bases lay in between. DNA of the CDR3: TGTGCCAGCAGTGATTGGGGCACAGACACAGATACGCAGTATTTT. Translating gives CASSDWGTDTDTQYF.

V and J are TRBV5-1 and TRBJ2-3, with D perhaps being TRBD1 or TRBD2 (5 bases each). The CDR3 sequence is 17 residues long. Trimming left V 4 bases short and J 6 bases short, with 24 bases between. CDR1 SGHRS and CDR2 YFSETQ come from the germline V gene. The CDR3: CASSPENSGALWDTQYF. CDR3 in DNA: TGCGCCAGCAGCCCGGAAAACTCCGGGGCCCTCTGGGATACGCAGTATTTT.

This chain links TRBV7-9 with TRBJ2-2; the D gene is possibly TRBD1 (6 bases). The CDR3 covers 15 residues. Trimming removed 4 bases at V and 3 bases at J, with 12 bases between. Germline V CDR1 and CDR2: SEHNR, FQNEAQ (reference sequence). CDR3 amino acids: CASSSTGRDTGELFF. The DNA for the CDR3 is TGTGCCAGCAGCTCAACAGGGCGCGACACCGGGGAGCTGTTTTTT.

This clone appeared a single time. The chain couples TRBV7-9 to TRBJ1-5, with D possibly TRBD1 on 6 matching bases. This CDR3 is built from 13 residues. V was shortened by 2 bases and J by 6 bases, with 8 bases between the two germline ends. In germline, CDR1 is SEHNR, CDR2 FQNEAQ (reference sequence). The CDR3 loop reads CASSLTGSQPQHF. CDR3 DNA sequence: TGTGCCAGCAGCTTAACAGGGAGTCAGCCCCAGCATTTT.

There are a few counts of this clone. The rearrangement joins TRBV7-9 to TRBJ1-6, with 7 bases that match TRBD1. V shed 7 bases, J shed 3 bases, and the junction held 3 bases outside the gene matches. Germline CDR1 and CDR2: SEHNR and FQNEAQ (reference sequence). The CDR3 has 14 amino acids. The CDR3 region is CASNRQGYNSPLHF. Here the CDR3 DNA reads TGTGCCAGCAATAGACAGGGCTATAATTCACCCCTCCACTTT.

The gene calls are TRBV2 and TRBJ2-7, with 8 bases identical to TRBD1. Germline V CDR1 and CDR2: SNHLY, FYNNEI. V was pared by 5 bases and J by 1 base, with 10 bases of the junction left unmatched. There are 16 residues in the CDR3. The CDR3 here is CASSYREQGESYEQYF. The CDR3 region has the DNA TGTGCCAGCAGTTACAGGGAACAGGGGGAATCCTACGAGCAGTACTTC.